This TCR beta chain is from a study of graft-versus-host responses after intestinal transplantation. V gave up 1 base and J gave up 5 bases, with 18 bases separating them. Germline-derived CDR1 and CDR2 are SGHRS and YFSETQ. The CDR3 loop spans 16 amino acids. Assay used: immunoSEQ multiplex PCR; TCRdb lists only in-frame clones, some missing. The table records more than 50,000 clones, about 90% of them present only once. Comments on this clone: The antigen remains unidentified.

Study-wide results and caveats: Circulating GvH clone levels at their peak were associated with HvG declines (early post-transplant).

This sample comprised PBMCs, obtained around 95 weeks after intestinal transplant. The TCR sequence derives from a human patient who received an intestinal transplant, so some T cells may come from the graft donor. The rearrangement uses TRBV5-1 and TRBJ2-5, with D perhaps given as TRBD1 or TRBD2 (6 bases each). The CDR3 region has the DNA TGCGCCAGCAGCTTGAACTGGGGGGCCTTGGGTGAGACCCAGTACTTC. This codes for CASSLNWGALGETQYF.